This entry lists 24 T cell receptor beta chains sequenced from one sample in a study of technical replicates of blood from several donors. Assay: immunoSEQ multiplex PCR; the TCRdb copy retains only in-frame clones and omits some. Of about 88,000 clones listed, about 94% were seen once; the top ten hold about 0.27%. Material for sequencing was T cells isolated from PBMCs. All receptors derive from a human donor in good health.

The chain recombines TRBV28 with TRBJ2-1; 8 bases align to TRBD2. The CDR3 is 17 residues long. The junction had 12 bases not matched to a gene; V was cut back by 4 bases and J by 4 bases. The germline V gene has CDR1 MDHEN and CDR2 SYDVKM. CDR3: CASSSRTSRVRYNEQFF. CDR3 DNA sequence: TGTGCCAGCAGTTCTAGGACTAGCAGGGTTCGGTACAATGAGCAGTTCTTC.

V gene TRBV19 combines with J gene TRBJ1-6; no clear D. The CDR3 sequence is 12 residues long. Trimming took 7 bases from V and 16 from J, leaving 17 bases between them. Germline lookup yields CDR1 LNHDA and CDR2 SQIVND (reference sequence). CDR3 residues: CASMGDGLRLHF. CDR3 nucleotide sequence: TGTGCCAGTATGGGAGACGGGTTGCGGCTCCACTTT.

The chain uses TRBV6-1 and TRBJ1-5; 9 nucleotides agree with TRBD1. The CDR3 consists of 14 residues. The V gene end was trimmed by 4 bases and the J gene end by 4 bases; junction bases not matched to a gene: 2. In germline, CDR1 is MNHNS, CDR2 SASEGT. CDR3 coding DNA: TGTGCCAGCAGTGTTGACAGGGGGAATCAGCCCCAGCATTTT. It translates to CASSVDRGNQPQHF.

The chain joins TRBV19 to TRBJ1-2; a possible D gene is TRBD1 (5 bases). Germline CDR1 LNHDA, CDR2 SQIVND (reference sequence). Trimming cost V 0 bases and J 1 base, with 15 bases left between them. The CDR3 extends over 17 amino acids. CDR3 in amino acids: CASSIDLGKGNNYGYTF. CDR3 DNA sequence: TGTGCCAGTAGTATAGATCTAGGAAAGGGGAATAACTATGGCTACACCTTC. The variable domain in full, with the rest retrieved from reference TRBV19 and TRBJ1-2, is DGGITQSPKYLFRKEGQNVTLSCEQNLNHDAMYWYRQDPGQGLRLIYYSQIVNDFQKGDIAEGYSVSREKKESFPLTVTSAQKNPTAFYLCASSIDLGKGNNYGYTFGSGTRLTVV.

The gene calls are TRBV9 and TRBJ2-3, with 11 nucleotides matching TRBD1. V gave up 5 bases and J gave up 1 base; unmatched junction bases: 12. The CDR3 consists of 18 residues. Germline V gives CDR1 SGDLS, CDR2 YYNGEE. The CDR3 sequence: CASSVRGQGDGGTDTQYF. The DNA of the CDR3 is TGTGCCAGCAGTGTCCGGGGACAGGGGGATGGAGGCACAGATACGCAGTATTTT.

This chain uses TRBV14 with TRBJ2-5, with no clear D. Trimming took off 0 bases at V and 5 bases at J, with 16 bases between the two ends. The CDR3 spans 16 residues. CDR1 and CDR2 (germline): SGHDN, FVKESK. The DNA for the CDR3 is TGTGCCAGCAGCCAAGATCGTTTGTACAGCTCTGAGACCCAGTACTTC. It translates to CASSQDRLYSSETQYF.

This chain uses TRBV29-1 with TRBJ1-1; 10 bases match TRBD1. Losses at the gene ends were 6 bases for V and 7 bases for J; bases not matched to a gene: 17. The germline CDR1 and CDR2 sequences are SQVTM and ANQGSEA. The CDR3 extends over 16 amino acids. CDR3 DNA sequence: TGCAGCGTGGCCGGAGGACAGGGGGACTTCGCGGATGAAGCTTTCTTT. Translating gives CSVAGGQGDFADEAFF. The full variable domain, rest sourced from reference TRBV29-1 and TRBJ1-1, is SAVISQKPSRDICQRGTSLTIQCQVDSQVTMMFWYRQQPGQSLTLIATANQGSEATYESGFVIDKFPISRPNLTFSTLTVSNMSPEDSSIYLCSVAGGQGDFADEAFFGQGTRLTVV.

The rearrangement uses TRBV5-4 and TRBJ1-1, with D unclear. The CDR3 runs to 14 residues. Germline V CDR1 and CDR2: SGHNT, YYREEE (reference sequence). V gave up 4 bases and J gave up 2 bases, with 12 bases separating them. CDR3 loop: CASSPETRNTEAFF. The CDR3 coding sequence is TGTGCCAGCAGCCCCGAGACACGTAACACTGAAGCTTTCTTT. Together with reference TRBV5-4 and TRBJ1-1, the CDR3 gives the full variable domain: ETGVTQSPTHLIKTRGQQVTLRCSSQSGHNTVSWYQQALGQGPQFIFQYYREEENGRGNFPPRFSGLQFPNYSSELNVNALELDDSALYLCASSPETRNTEAFFGQGTRLTVV.

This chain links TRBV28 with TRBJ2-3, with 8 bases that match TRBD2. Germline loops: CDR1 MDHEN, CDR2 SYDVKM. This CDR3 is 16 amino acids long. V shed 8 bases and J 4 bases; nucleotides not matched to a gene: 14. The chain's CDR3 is CASSRISGSRADTQYF. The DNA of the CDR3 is TGTGCCAGCTCCCGCATCAGCGGGAGTCGGGCAGATACGCAGTATTTT.

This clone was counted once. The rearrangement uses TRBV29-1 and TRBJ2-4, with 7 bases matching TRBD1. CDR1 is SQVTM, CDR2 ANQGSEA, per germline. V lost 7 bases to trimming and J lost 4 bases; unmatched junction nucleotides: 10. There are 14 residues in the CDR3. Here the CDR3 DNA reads TGCAGCGACGTAAGGGACAGATCGAAAAACATTCAGTACTTC. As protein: CSDVRDRSKNIQYF.

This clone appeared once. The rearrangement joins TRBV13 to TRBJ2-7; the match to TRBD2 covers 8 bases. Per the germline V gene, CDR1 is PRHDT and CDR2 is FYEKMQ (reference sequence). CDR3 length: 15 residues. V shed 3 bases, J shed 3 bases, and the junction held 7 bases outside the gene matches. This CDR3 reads CASSFQREFDYEQYF. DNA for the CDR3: TGTGCCAGCAGCTTCCAGCGGGAGTTTGACTACGAGCAGTACTTC. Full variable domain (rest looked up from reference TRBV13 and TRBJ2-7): AAGVIQSPRHLIKEKRETATLKCYPIPRHDTVYWYQQGPGQDPQFLISFYEKMQSDKGSIPDRFSAQQFSDYHSELNMSSLELGDSALYFCASSFQREFDYEQYFGPGTRLTVT.

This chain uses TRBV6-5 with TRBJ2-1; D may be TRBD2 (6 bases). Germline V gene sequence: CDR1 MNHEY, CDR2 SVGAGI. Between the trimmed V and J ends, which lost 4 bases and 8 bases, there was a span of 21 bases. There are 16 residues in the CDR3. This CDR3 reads CASSFWLVGSGHEQFF. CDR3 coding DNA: TGTGCCAGCAGTTTTTGGTTGGTGGGAAGCGGGCATGAGCAGTTCTTC.

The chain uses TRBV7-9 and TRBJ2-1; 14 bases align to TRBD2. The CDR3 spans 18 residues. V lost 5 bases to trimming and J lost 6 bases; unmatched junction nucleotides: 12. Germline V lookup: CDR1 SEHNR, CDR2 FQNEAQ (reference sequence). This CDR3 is CASSPGTSGSSGPNEQFF. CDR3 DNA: TGTGCCAGCAGCCCCGGGACTAGCGGGAGTTCAGGGCCCAATGAGCAGTTCTTC.

The CDR3 DNA is TGTGCCATCACCAGAAACACCGGGGAGCTGTTTTTT. Translation: CAITRNTGELFF. The gene calls are TRBV10-3 and TRBJ2-2; the D is unclear. Trimming removed 7 bases at V and 2 bases at J, with 5 bases between. The CDR3 has 12 amino acids. Per germline, CDR1 ENHRY and CDR2 SYGVKD.

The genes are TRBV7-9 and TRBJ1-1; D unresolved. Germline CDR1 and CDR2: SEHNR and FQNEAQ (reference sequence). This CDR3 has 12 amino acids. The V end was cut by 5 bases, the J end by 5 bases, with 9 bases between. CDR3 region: CASSHVATEAFF. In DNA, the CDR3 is TGTGCCAGCAGCCATGTAGCGACTGAAGCTTTCTTT.

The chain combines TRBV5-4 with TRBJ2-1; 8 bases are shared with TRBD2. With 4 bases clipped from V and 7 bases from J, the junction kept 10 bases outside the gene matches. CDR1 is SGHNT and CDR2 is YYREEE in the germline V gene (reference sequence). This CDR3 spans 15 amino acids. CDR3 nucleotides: TGTGCCAGCAGCCTCCTGGGCGGGAGGCGAAATGAGCAGTTCTTC. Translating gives CASSLLGGRRNEQFF. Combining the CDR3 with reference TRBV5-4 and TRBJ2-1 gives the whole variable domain ETGVTQSPTHLIKTRGQQVTLRCSSQSGHNTVSWYQQALGQGPQFIFQYYREEENGRGNFPPRFSGLQFPNYSSELNVNALELDDSALYLCASSLLGGRRNEQFFGPGTRLTVL.

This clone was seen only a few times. CDR3 sequence: CALNGGGSIQPQHF. The CDR3 nucleotides are TGTGCCCTTAATGGGGGGGGCTCGATTCAGCCCCAGCATTTT. V is TRBV28 and J is TRBJ1-5; maybe TRBD1 (6 bases). Germline lookup yields CDR1 MDHEN and CDR2 SYDVKM. The ends were cut back, 11 bases at V and 6 bases at J, with 20 bases in the middle. This CDR3 contains 14 residues.

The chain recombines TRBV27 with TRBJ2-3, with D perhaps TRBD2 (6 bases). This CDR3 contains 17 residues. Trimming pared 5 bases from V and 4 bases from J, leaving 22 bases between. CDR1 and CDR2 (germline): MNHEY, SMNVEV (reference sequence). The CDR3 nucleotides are TGTGCCAGCAGTCCTATAAGGACGGGAGTTTACGCAGATACGCAGTATTTT. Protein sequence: CASSPIRTGVYADTQYF.

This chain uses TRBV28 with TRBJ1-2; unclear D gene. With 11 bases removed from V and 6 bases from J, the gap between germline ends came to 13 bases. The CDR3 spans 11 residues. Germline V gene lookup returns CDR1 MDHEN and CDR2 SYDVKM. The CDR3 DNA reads TGTGCCTGCCGCGGGGATCATGGCTACACCTTC. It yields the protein CACRGDHGYTF.

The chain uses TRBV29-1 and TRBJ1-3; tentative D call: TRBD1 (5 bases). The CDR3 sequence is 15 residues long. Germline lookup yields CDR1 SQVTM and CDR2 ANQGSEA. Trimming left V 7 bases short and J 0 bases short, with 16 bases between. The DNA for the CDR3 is TGCAGCGCACCTGGTGAGCAGGGCTCTGGAAACACCATATATTTT. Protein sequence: CSAPGEQGSGNTIYF.

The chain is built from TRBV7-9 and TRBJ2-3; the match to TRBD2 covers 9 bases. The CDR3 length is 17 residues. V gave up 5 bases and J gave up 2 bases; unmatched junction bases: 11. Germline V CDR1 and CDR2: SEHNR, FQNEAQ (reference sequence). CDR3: CASSSGFSGSPTDTQYF. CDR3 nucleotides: TGTGCCAGCAGCAGCGGGTTTAGCGGGAGCCCCACAGATACGCAGTATTTT.

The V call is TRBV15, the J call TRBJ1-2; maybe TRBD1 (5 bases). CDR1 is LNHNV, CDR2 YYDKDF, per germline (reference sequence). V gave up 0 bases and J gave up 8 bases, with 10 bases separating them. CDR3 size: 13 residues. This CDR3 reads CATSREGTRGYTF. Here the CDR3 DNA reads TGTGCCACCAGCAGAGAAGGGACTCGCGGCTACACCTTC.

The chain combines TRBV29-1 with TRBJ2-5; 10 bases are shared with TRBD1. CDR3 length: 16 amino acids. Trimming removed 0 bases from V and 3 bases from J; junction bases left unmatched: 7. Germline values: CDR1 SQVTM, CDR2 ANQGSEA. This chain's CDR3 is CSVEDPGQGIEETQYF. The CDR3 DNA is TGCAGCGTTGAAGACCCGGGACAGGGGATCGAAGAGACCCAGTACTTC.

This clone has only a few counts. The chain's CDR3 is CASSLGGEGTEAFF. The CDR3, as DNA: TGCGCCAGCAGCTTGGGAGGGGAGGGGACTGAAGCTTTCTTT. The chain recombines TRBV5-1 with TRBJ1-1; weak D call: TRBD1 (5 bases). The V end lost 0 bases, the J end lost 5 bases, and 11 bases lay between the germline ends. From germline, CDR1 is SGHRS and CDR2 YFSETQ. The CDR3 has 14 residues.